This T cell receptor beta chain appears in the sequencing data of a study of T cell responses to AZD1222 COVID-19 vaccine. Overall study results and limits: Regions 160-218 and 743-854 dominated among vaccine-associated CD4 TCRs spanning spike.

The data were produced by immunoSEQ multiplex PCR, yet TCRdb's version contains in-frame clones alone and is incomplete. The table records 100,000 to 120,000 clones, 87% of them present only once. A word on this clone: Its cognate antigen is unknown.

The ends lost 6 bases at V and 7 bases at J; junction bases unmatched: 8. CDR3 size: 14 residues. Germline V gene data show CDR1 as LNHDA and CDR2 as SQIVND (reference sequence). The TCR was taken from an adult in good health. The source was peripheral blood, collected on day 0 of AZD1222 vaccination. This rearrangement joins TRBV19 to TRBJ2-1; 8 bases map to TRBD2. DNA for the CDR3: TGTGCCAGTAGCGGAGCGGGGGCTAGGAATGAGCAGTTCTTC. Protein product: CASSGAGARNEQFF. Full variable domain (missing parts from reference TRBV19 and TRBJ2-1): DGGITQSPKYLFRKEGQNVTLSCEQNLNHDAMYWYRQDPGQGLRLIYYSQIVNDFQKGDIAEGYSVSREKKESFPLTVTSAQKNPTAFYLCASSGAGARNEQFFGPGTRLTVL.